The 22 T cell receptor beta chains listed next were all sequenced from one sample in a study of T cell clonality in common variable immunodeficiency (dated by TCRdb to the mid-2010s). The library was generated by the immunoSEQ multiplex PCR assay. TCRdb took this table from immuneACCESS and kept in-frame rearrangements with V and J called. Such tables lack part of the clones; where checked against another copy, unresolved V genes explain under half of the gap, and the rest is unexplained. This sample is represented by 35,000 to 45,000 clones, with no singletons among them. Of the sample, roughly 3.6% is held by the ten largest clones. Sample: peripheral blood mononuclear cells. These receptor sequences come from a person between 18 and 75 years old in good health.

Regarding this clone: The read terminates 3 residues before the CDR3 end, so the remaining end is supplied by the germline J gene. The chain uses TRBV18 and TRBJ2-2; 8 bases match TRBD2. The CDR3 runs to 16 residues. Trimming took 2 bases from V and 2 from J; bases not matched to a gene: 4. Germline V gene data show CDR1 as KGHSH and CDR2 as LQKENI. The CDR3 DNA, read in part, is TGTGCCAGCTCACCAGCGGGGGGACTTAACACCGGGGAG. Translation gives CASSPAGGLNTGE. The complete CDR3 sequence is CASSPAGGLNTGELFF.

This clone was picked up many times. The read halts 3 residues ahead of the CDR3 end, with the missing end drawn from the germline J gene. V is TRBV29-1 and J is TRBJ2-3; D perhaps matches TRBD1 (6 bases). This CDR3 spans 15 amino acids. CDR1 is SQVTM and CDR2 is ANQGSEA in the germline V gene. Trimming cost V 4 bases and J 1 base, with 15 bases left between them. CDR3 sequence reads: CSVADRYTRTDTQYF. CDR3 DNA (partial): TGCAGCGTTGCGGACAGATACACTCGCACAGATACG.

This clone was seen a handful of times. The observed sequence ends 3 residues before the CDR3 terminus, with the missing tail filled in from the germline J gene. The chain joins TRBV29-1 to TRBJ1-3; D not certain. CDR1 is SQVTM, CDR2 ANQGSEA, per germline. V gave up 3 bases and J gave up 0 bases, with 6 bases separating them. The CDR3 loop spans 13 amino acids. The CDR3 sequence is CSVDSGSGNTIYF. The sequenced part of the CDR3 DNA is TGCAGCGTTGATTCGGGCTCTGGAAACACC.

This clone was detected ten times or more. Read coverage stops 3 residues before the CDR3 terminus; the germline J gene supplies the remainder. V usage is TRBV20-1 and J usage is TRBJ2-3; 9 nucleotides agree with TRBD2. The CDR3 is 14 residues long. Per the germline V gene, CDR1 is DFQATT and CDR2 is SNEGSKA (reference sequence). V shed 3 bases, J shed 4 bases, and the junction held 5 bases outside the gene matches. CDR3 bases read: TGCAGTGCTAGGGCGGGAGGGTTGTCAGATACG. Translated, it gives CSARAGGLSDT. The CDR3 as a whole reads CSARAGGLSDTQYF.

As regards this clone: The read ends 3 residues early relative to the CDR3; the germline J gene fills the gap. The chain joins TRBV19 to TRBJ1-4; D uncertain. The V gene's germline CDR1 is LNHDA and CDR2 SQIVND (reference sequence). The CDR3 has 14 residues. Trimming removed 3 bases at V and 7 bases at J, with 12 bases between. The DNA read from the CDR3 is TGTGCCAGTAGTATGACACCGAAGGGTGAAAAA. Translating gives CASSMTPKGEK. The whole CDR3 sequence is CASSMTPKGEKLFF.

This clone has just a few counts. The read falls 3 residues short of the CDR3 end, and the missing part is taken from the germline J gene. Other nucleotide sequences in the sample specify the same CDR3. The rearrangement links TRBV7-6 to TRBJ1-1; D is possibly TRBD1 (6 bases). This CDR3 contains 14 residues. V was trimmed by 5 bases and J by 1 base, leaving 11 bases between them. Germline-derived CDR1 and CDR2 are SGHVS and FNYEAQ. The covered CDR3 bases are TGTGCCAGCAGCCTGGTAGGGGGGAACACTGAA. Amino acids: CASSLVGGNTE. The full CDR3 is CASSLVGGNTEAFF.

This clone was seen a handful of times. An end of the junction differs from the germline gene, which may be a read error. Sequencing ends 3 residues short of the CDR3 end; the germline J gene provides the rest. The rearrangement joins TRBV7-7 to TRBJ2-7; TRBD2 might be the D (5 bases). Germline loops: CDR1 SSHAT, CDR2 FNYEAQ (reference sequence). The CDR3 is made up of 14 amino acids. The CDR3: CASSLVASSDEQYF. CDR3 DNA, as far as it was read: TGTGCTAGCAGCTTAGTGGCTAGCTCGGACGAG.

Regarding this clone: The read terminates 3 residues before the CDR3 end, so the remaining end is supplied by the germline J gene. The chain employs TRBV7-3 and TRBJ1-1, with TRBD1 as a possible D gene (5 bases). Germline assignment: CDR1 SGHTA and CDR2 FQGTGA. The CDR3 is made up of 15 amino acids. CDR3 DNA, as far as it was read: TGTGCCAGCAGCCCTAGCGGGGGGATCCAAGAGACC. The encoded protein is CASSPSGGIQET. Given in full, the CDR3 is CASSPSGGIQETAFF.

This clone was detected ten times or more. The read finishes 3 residues shy of the CDR3 end, and the germline J gene is used to complete it. The rearrangement joins TRBV14 to TRBJ2-3, with D maybe TRBD1 (6 bases). Germline V lookup: CDR1 SGHDN, CDR2 FVKESK. The CDR3 is 15 residues long. Trimming removed 2 bases at V and 3 bases at J, with 12 bases between. The part of the CDR3 DNA that was read is TGTGCCAGCAGCCAATTAGGGGGAAAAACAGATACG. The encoded protein is CASSQLGGKTDT. The CDR3 in its entirety is CASSQLGGKTDTQYF.

In its sample, this clone was seen many times. The read falls 3 residues short of the CDR3 end, and the missing part is taken from the germline J gene. This chain uses TRBV5-1 with TRBJ2-7; the match to TRBD1 covers 7 bases. The germline CDR1 and CDR2 sequences are SGHRS and YFSETQ. This CDR3 contains 15 residues. Trimming removed 4 bases from V and 5 bases from J; junction bases left unmatched: 12. CDR3 residues: CASSRRTGALNEQYF. The CDR3 DNA, read in part, is TGCGCCAGCAGCAGGCGGACAGGAGCATTAAACGAG.

This clone was detected ten times or more. Sequencing ends 3 residues short of the CDR3 end; the germline J gene provides the rest. The rearrangement joins TRBV11-3 to TRBJ2-5, with a weak D call TRBD2 (5 bases). This CDR3 is built from 13 residues. The germline V gene encodes CDR1 SGHNT and CDR2 YENEEA. Trimming stripped 1 base from V and 2 bases from J, with 5 bases between. This CDR3 is CASSLGLQETQYF. The part of the CDR3 DNA that was read is TGTGCCAGCAGCTTAGGACTACAAGAGACC.

This clone was counted at least ten times. The read is 3 residues too short to cover the CDR3 end, so that end is filled in from the germline J gene. This chain uses TRBV10-3 with TRBJ2-2; tentatively, D is TRBD1 (5 bases). CDR1 and CDR2 from the germline V gene are ENHRY and SYGVKD. This CDR3 has 18 amino acids. V lost 1 base to trimming and J lost 0 bases, with 15 bases between them. The part of the CDR3 DNA that was read is TGTGCCATCAGTGAGTTTCCCCAGGGTGTCCCGAACACCGGGGAG. The encoded protein is CAISEFPQGVPNTGE. The full-length CDR3 reads as CAISEFPQGVPNTGELFF.

Many counts were recorded for this clone. The read terminates 3 residues ahead of where the CDR3 ends, so the germline J gene completes it. The chain couples TRBV19 to TRBJ1-1; 10 nucleotides align to TRBD1. The CDR3 is 16 amino acids. V shed 4 bases and J 3 bases; nucleotides not matched to a gene: 8. The germline gives CDR1 LNHDA, CDR2 SQIVND (reference sequence). The DNA read from the CDR3 is TGTGCCAGTAGTAAGCGGACAGGGGGTTCGTACACTGAA. This codes for CASSKRTGGSYTE. The CDR3 as a whole reads CASSKRTGGSYTEAFF.

This clone was found many times. From the germline J gene comes the end of the CDR3, since the read stops 3 residues before it. The V gene is TRBV30, the J gene TRBJ1-1, with D uncertain. Germline V gene lookup returns CDR1 GTSNPN and CDR2 SVGIG (reference sequence). The CDR3 is 13 amino acids. The V gene lost 3 bases and the J gene lost 1 base, with 9 bases spanning the gap. This CDR3 is CAWSVSENTEAFF. The CDR3 bases that were read are TGTGCCTGGAGCGTCTCAGAGAACACTGAA. The full variable domain, its missing parts supplied by reference TRBV30 and TRBJ1-1, is SQTIHQWPATLVQPVGSPLSLECTVEGTSNPNLYWYRQAAGRGLQLLFYSVGIGQISSEVPQNLSASRPQDRQFILSSKKLLLSDSGFYLCAWSVSENTEAFFGQGTRLTVV.

This clone was detected many times. Read data end 3 residues before the CDR3 end; the end is taken from the germline J gene. This chain joins TRBV7-9 and TRBJ2-5, with unresolved D. V shed 4 bases and J shed 1 base, with 10 bases lying between them. Germline values: CDR1 SEHNR, CDR2 FQNEAQ (reference sequence). The CDR3 is 14 residues long. The chain's CDR3 is CASSWVGFQETQYF. The part of the CDR3 DNA that was read is TGTGCCAGCAGCTGGGTCGGGTTCCAAGAGACC.

In this sample, this clone turned up many times. Read sequence stops 3 residues before the CDR3 end, and the germline J gene provides the missing end. The chain recombines TRBV6-1 with TRBJ2-5, with 9 positions matching TRBD1. With 2 bases clipped from V and 4 bases from J, the junction kept 11 bases outside the gene matches. Per germline, CDR1 MNHNS and CDR2 SASEGT. The CDR3 contains 17 residues. The CDR3 here is CASSERMGTGSRETQYF. The sequenced part of the CDR3 DNA is TGTGCCAGCAGTGAACGGATGGGGACAGGGAGTAGAGAGACC.

This clone has a handful of counts. The read is 3 residues too short to cover the CDR3 end, so that end is filled in from the germline J gene. The chain joins TRBV2 to TRBJ2-3; D gene ambiguous. CDR1 and CDR2 from the germline V gene are SNHLY and FYNNEI. The CDR3 is 12 amino acids. V was trimmed by 10 bases and J by 6 bases, leaving 14 bases between them. CDR3 in amino acids: CATGPVWDTQYF. The CDR3 DNA, read in part, is TGTGCCACAGGCCCGGTATGGGATACG.

Of note for this clone: The read finishes 3 residues shy of the CDR3 end, and the germline J gene is used to complete it. The gene calls are TRBV2 and TRBJ2-7, with a possible D match to TRBD1 (6 bases). CDR1 is SNHLY and CDR2 is FYNNEI in the germline V gene. This CDR3 region has 14 residues. V shed 7 bases and J shed 0 bases, with 13 bases lying between them. The CDR3 bases that were read are TGTGCCAGCAAAAGGACAGACCTCTCCTACGAG. This gives the protein CASKRTDLSYE. The entire CDR3 reads CASKRTDLSYEQYF.

This clone was observed at least ten times. The read gets to within 3 residues of the CDR3 end, and the germline J gene fills in the rest. The chain combines TRBV19 with TRBJ2-4; TRBD2 agrees at 8 bases. CDR3 length: 14 residues. V was clipped by 4 bases and J by 4 bases; unmatched bases: 3. Germline CDR1 and CDR2: LNHDA and SQIVND (reference sequence). This CDR3 is CASSSPSGKNIQYF. The part of the CDR3 DNA that was read is TGTGCCAGTAGTAGCCCTAGCGGGAAAAACATT.

This clone showed up many times. The CDR3 end is not reached by the read, which stops 3 residues before it; the germline J gene fills it in. V and J are TRBV4-1 and TRBJ1-5; 7 nucleotides agree with TRBD1. This CDR3 comprises 15 residues. Germline V gene data show CDR1 as MGHRA and CDR2 as YSYEKL. V was clipped by 4 bases and J by 6 bases; unmatched bases: 9. The CDR3 loop reads CASSLKGGGGQPQHF. The CDR3 bases that were read are TGCGCCAGCAGCCTCAAAGGAGGGGGCGGTCAGCCC.

This clone was counted between two and nine times. The sequence runs out 3 residues before the end of the CDR3; the remainder is reconstructed from the germline J gene. The chain links TRBV30 to TRBJ1-1, with D possibly matching TRBD1 (6 bases). CDR1 is GTSNPN and CDR2 is SVGIG in the germline V gene (reference sequence). The CDR3 loop spans 16 amino acids. The CDR3 bases that were read are TGTGCCTGGGGAGGGACTAGCGGGGGCCTTACCTACGAG. As protein: CAWGGTSGGLTYE. From start to end, the CDR3 is CAWGGTSGGLTYEAFF.

This clone was picked up many times. The CDR3 DNA, read in part, is TGTGCCAGTAGTATCCGACTGCAGAGCTCCTACAATGAG. Translated: CASSIRLQSSYNE. The whole CDR3 protein is CASSIRLQSSYNEQFF. V usage is TRBV19 and J usage is TRBJ2-1; the D is unclear. From the germline J gene comes the end of the CDR3, since the read stops 3 residues before it. This CDR3 has 16 amino acids. Germline CDR1 and CDR2: LNHDA and SQIVND (reference sequence). The V gene lost 3 bases and the J gene lost 0 bases, with 12 bases spanning the gap.